The 19 T cell receptor beta chains below all came from one sample that was sequenced in a study of blood T cell repertoires in COVID-19. The method was immunoSEQ multiplex PCR; TCRdb's version includes in-frame clones alone and lacks a portion of them. This table has some 700,000 clones, more than 80% appearing once. The material sequenced was peripheral blood. Receptor source: a woman under 30 with acute or convalescent COVID-19.

The rearrangement links TRBV27 to TRBJ1-1, with TRBD1 as a possible D gene (5 bases). V was shortened by 8 bases and J by 1 base, with 11 bases between the two germline ends. Germline assignment: CDR1 MNHEY and CDR2 SMNVEV (reference sequence). The CDR3 loop spans 13 amino acids. As DNA, the CDR3 is TGTGCCAGCGGTCTGGACACGAACACTGAAGCTTTCTTT. It codes for CASGLDTNTEAFF.

This chain uses TRBV7-2 with TRBJ1-3; tentative D call: TRBD1 (6 bases). There are 15 residues in the CDR3. Germline V gene lookup returns CDR1 SGHTA and CDR2 FQGNSA. Trimming left V 4 bases short and J 2 bases short, with 12 bases between. CDR3 nucleotides: TGTGCCAGCAGCTCACAGGGATCGGCTGGAAACACCATATATTTT. Its translation: CASSSQGSAGNTIYF.

The chain carries TRBV6-5 and TRBJ2-7, with D tentatively TRBD2 (5 bases). V lost 3 bases, J lost 1 base, and 13 bases lay in between. This CDR3 is built from 15 residues. Germline-derived CDR1 and CDR2 are MNHEY and SVGAGI. This CDR3 reads CASSYTWTESYEQYF. Written as DNA, the CDR3 is TGTGCCAGCAGTTATACATGGACTGAGTCCTACGAGCAGTACTTC.

This clone has only one observation. J is TRBJ2-7 and V is TRBV19, with a tentative D call TRBD2 (5 bases). From germline, CDR1 is LNHDA and CDR2 SQIVND (reference sequence). This CDR3 region has 15 residues. V was shortened by 4 bases and J by 1 base, with 14 bases between the two germline ends. The CDR3 loop reads CASSTAQTGSYEQYF. In nucleotides, the CDR3 is TGTGCCAGTAGTACCGCTCAGACGGGGTCCTACGAGCAGTACTTC.

This chain uses TRBV5-1 with TRBJ1-5; 12 nucleotides line up with TRBD1. V shed 4 bases, J shed 1 base, and the junction held 3 bases outside the gene matches. Germline V gene sequence: CDR1 SGHRS, CDR2 YFSETQ. The CDR3 runs to 16 residues. This CDR3 is CASSPGQGASNQPQHF. CDR3 nucleotides: TGCGCCAGCAGCCCGGGACAGGGGGCAAGCAATCAGCCCCAGCATTTT.

V is TRBV6-6 and J is TRBJ2-1; 9 positions match TRBD1. The CDR3 has 15 amino acids. Trimming took 0 bases from V and 6 from J; bases not matched to a gene: 3. Looked up from germline, CDR1 is MNHNY and CDR2 is SVGAGI (reference sequence). The CDR3 loop reads CASSYSLTGGNEQFF. CDR3 nucleotide sequence: TGTGCCAGCAGTTACTCCCTGACAGGGGGCAATGAGCAGTTCTTC.

Written as DNA, the CDR3 is TGTGCCAGCAGCCAAGTAGTGGGGGGGGCGTTTCAAGAGACCCAGTACTTC. This codes for CASSQVVGGAFQETQYF. The chain joins TRBV3-1 (or the pseudogene TRBV3-2) to TRBJ2-5; a possible D gene is TRBD2 (7 bases). The CDR3 loop spans 17 amino acids. Trimming took 1 base from V and 2 from J, leaving 17 bases between them. Germline CDR1 is LGHDT and CDR2 is YNNKEL (reference sequence).

The chain recombines TRBV5-1 with TRBJ2-3; 9 bases align to TRBD2. Germline values: CDR1 SGHRS, CDR2 YFSETQ. V shed 5 bases, J shed 2 bases, and the junction held 9 bases outside the gene matches. The CDR3 loop spans 16 amino acids. The CDR3 here is CASSRVAGGFTDTQYF. Written as DNA, the CDR3 is TGCGCCAGCAGTCGCGTGGCGGGGGGGTTCACAGATACGCAGTATTTT.

J is TRBJ2-1 and V is TRBV12-3 or TRBV12-4; 7 positions agree with TRBD1. CDR3 length: 12 residues. The J segment lost 8 bases and the V segment lost 6 bases, leaving 4 bases of the junction unmatched. CDR3 protein: CASSPTGYEQFF. As DNA, the CDR3 is TGTGCCAGCAGCCCGACAGGGTATGAGCAGTTCTTC.

The chain uses TRBV15 and TRBJ2-2; 9 bases match TRBD1. Per germline, CDR1 LNHNV and CDR2 YYDKDF (reference sequence). V shed 5 bases and J 5 bases; nucleotides not matched to a gene: 12. The CDR3 has 17 amino acids. The CDR3 loop reads CATSPTGGPERTGELFF. The CDR3 region has the DNA TGTGCCACCAGCCCCACAGGGGGCCCTGAGAGGACCGGGGAGCTGTTTTTT.

The chain couples TRBV10-1 to TRBJ1-6; the D is unclear. There are 14 residues in the CDR3. CDR1 and CDR2 (germline): WNHNN, SYGVQD (reference sequence). Trimming removed 2 bases at V and 10 bases at J, with 12 bases between. This CDR3 reads CASSEQEEGSPLHF. CDR3 sequence (DNA): TGCGCCAGCAGTGAGCAGGAGGAAGGCTCACCCCTCCACTTT.

The chain has TRBV6-5 and TRBJ1-4, with D uncertain. Germline CDR1 is MNHEY and CDR2 is SVGAGI. The CDR3 loop spans 14 amino acids. Trimming removed 2 bases from V and 4 bases from J, with 8 bases in between. The CDR3 DNA reads as TGTGCCAGCAGTTACAATTCAGATAATGAAAAACTGTTTTTT. It encodes CASSYNSDNEKLFF.

The chain carries TRBV12-5 and TRBJ1-2; D unclear. The length of the CDR3 is 14 residues. Trimming removed 1 base at V and 1 base at J, with 7 bases between. Germline CDR1 and CDR2: LGHNT and FRNRAP. The CDR3 coding sequence is TGTGCTAGTGGTTTGGGACACCTTAACTATGGCTACACCTTC. Translation gives CASGLGHLNYGYTF.

The chain combines TRBV6-5 with TRBJ2-2, with 9 bases lining up with TRBD2. The CDR3 is made up of 14 amino acids. With 7 bases clipped from V and 4 bases from J, the junction kept 4 bases outside the gene matches. Germline V gives CDR1 MNHEY, CDR2 SVGAGI. In DNA, the CDR3 is TGTGCCAGCAACTTAGCGGGGGCCACCGGGGAGCTGTTTTTT. Translated, it gives CASNLAGATGELFF.

The chain is built from TRBV15 and TRBJ1-5, with a weak D call TRBD1 (6 bases). V shed 3 bases and J shed 9 bases, with 9 bases lying between them. The CDR3 loop spans 12 amino acids. Germline CDR1 LNHNV, CDR2 YYDKDF (reference sequence). Written as DNA, the CDR3 is TGTGCCACCAGCAGCCCAGGGGCGCCCCAGCATTTT. Its protein product is CATSSPGAPQHF.

This clone was recorded a few times. The chain couples TRBV21-1 to TRBJ1-2. TRBV21-1 is shown as a pseudogene. The CDR3 sequence is 17 residues long. The CDR3 protein is CASSKPEVGGRNYGYTF. In nucleotides, the CDR3 is TGTGCCAGCAGCAAACCTGAGGTGGGGGGGCGGAACTATGGCTACACCTTC.

The rearrangement uses TRBV5-1 and TRBJ1-2; TRBD1 matches at 8 bases. This CDR3 region has 16 residues. Trimming at V came to 5 bases and at J to 4 bases, leaving 13 bases not matched to a gene. Germline CDR1 SGHRS, CDR2 YFSETQ. Written as DNA, the CDR3 is TGCGCCAGCAGTCCCTCCGGACAGGGTCTTCGCTATGGCTACACCTTC. Translation: CASSPSGQGLRYGYTF.

The J gene is TRBJ1-1, the V gene TRBV3-1 (or the pseudogene TRBV3-2); the match to TRBD1 covers 10 bases. The V segment lost 3 bases and the J segment 4 bases; nucleotides outside the gene matches: 11. CDR1 is LGHDT and CDR2 is YNNKEL in the germline V gene (reference sequence). CDR3 length equals 17 residues. The CDR3 nucleotides are TGTGCCAGCAGCCAGCAAAGAGGACAGGGGGTGACCACTGAAGCTTTCTTT. This encodes CASSQQRGQGVTTEAFF.

This rearrangement joins TRBV13 to TRBJ1-1; D is undetermined. Germline V lookup: CDR1 PRHDT, CDR2 FYEKMQ (reference sequence). This CDR3 spans 15 amino acids. The V gene lost 4 bases and the J gene lost 3 bases, with 15 bases spanning the gap. The CDR3 region has the DNA TGTGCCAGCAGCTCTAGGGAGGGCGGGGACACTGAAGCTTTCTTT. As protein: CASSSREGGDTEAFF. The whole variable domain, remainder taken from reference TRBV13 and TRBJ1-1, is AAGVIQSPRHLIKEKRETATLKCYPIPRHDTVYWYQQGPGQDPQFLISFYEKMQSDKGSIPDRFSAQQFSDYHSELNMSSLELGDSALYFCASSSREGGDTEAFFGQGTRLTVV.